Below are 26 T cell receptor beta chains sequenced from a single sample in a study of cytomegalovirus exposure and HLA in healthy donors. The PCR contained 60 Vbeta and 13 Jbeta primers. TCRdb keeps only in-frame clones here, not all; method: immunoSEQ multiplex PCR. Counted here are 180,000 or so clones, approximately 82% occurring once; the ten biggest clones make up about 7.6%. Source material: PBMCs. Receptor source: a woman in her thirties or forties in good health and CMV-seropositive.

The chain uses TRBV2 and TRBJ2-7, with D possibly being TRBD2 (6 bases). The CDR3 length is 16 residues. V shed 5 bases and J shed 4 bases, with 21 bases lying between them. CDR1 and CDR2 from the germline V gene are SNHLY and FYNNEI. For the CDR3, the DNA is TGTGCCAGCAGTCCCGGACCCCTCGGAGGAGGGTACGAGCAGTACTTC. It translates to CASSPGPLGGGYEQYF.

The gene calls are TRBV7-2 and TRBJ1-2, with TRBD1 matching 8 bases. V shed 3 bases and J 8 bases; nucleotides not matched to a gene: 2. Germline CDR1 SGHTA, CDR2 FQGNSA. This CDR3 region has 12 residues. The CDR3 is CASSLTGVGYTF. CDR3 DNA sequence: TGTGCCAGCAGCTTGACAGGGGTGGGCTACACCTTC. Supplemented by reference TRBV7-2 and TRBJ1-2, the full variable domain reads GAGVSQSPSNKVTEKGKDVELRCDPISGHTALYWYRQSLGQGLEFLIYFQGNSAPDKSGLPSDRFSAERTGGSVSTLTIQRTQQEDSAVYLCASSLTGVGYTFGSGTRLTVV.

The CDR3 DNA is TGCGCCAGCAGTCAGGGCCGCGAACAAGAGACCCAGTACTTC. Its translation: CASSQGREQETQYF. V usage is TRBV10-2 and J usage is TRBJ2-5; D is possibly TRBD1 (5 bases). Germline-derived CDR1 and CDR2 are WSHSY and SAAADI. CDR3 length: 14 residues. Trimming cost V 5 bases and J 2 bases, with 12 bases left between them.

This chain uses TRBV28 with TRBJ1-1; weak D call: TRBD1 (6 bases). Trimming pared 4 bases from V and 11 bases from J, leaving 11 bases between. Germline V lookup: CDR1 MDHEN, CDR2 SYDVKM. The CDR3 runs to 11 residues. CDR3 bases: TGTGCCAGCAGTTCGCACAGGGACGCTTTCTTT. Its protein is CASSSHRDAFF.

The V and J genes are TRBV9 and TRBJ2-3, with 8 bases lining up with TRBD2. The CDR3 covers 15 residues. V was pared by 0 bases and J by 2 bases, with 2 bases of the junction left unmatched. Germline lookup yields CDR1 SGDLS and CDR2 YYNGEE. The CDR3 spells CASSVGGLVTDTQYF. The CDR3 nucleotides are TGTGCCAGCAGCGTAGGGGGACTAGTCACAGATACGCAGTATTTT. The full variable domain, its missing parts supplied by reference TRBV9 and TRBJ2-3, is DSGVTQTPKHLITATGQRVTLRCSPRSGDLSVYWYQQSLDQGLQFLIQYYNGEERAKGNILERFSAQQFPDLHSELNLSSLELGDSALYFCASSVGGLVTDTQYFGPGTRLTVL.

The V call is TRBV28, the J call TRBJ2-7; D perhaps matches TRBD1 (6 bases). V lost 2 bases to trimming and J lost 2 bases, with 19 bases between them. The V gene's germline CDR1 is MDHEN and CDR2 SYDVKM. There are 17 residues in the CDR3. CDR3 residues: CASSLSEGTGFTYEQYF. The CDR3 coding sequence is TGTGCCAGCAGTTTAAGTGAGGGCACAGGGTTCACCTACGAGCAGTACTTC.

The chain combines TRBV28 with TRBJ2-7; 8 nucleotides line up with TRBD1. CDR1 MDHEN and CDR2 SYDVKM come from the germline V gene. CDR3 length: 12 amino acids. The CDR3 region has the DNA TGTGTCTCTGGGACAGGAGGTCCCGAGCAGTACTTC. Amino acid sequence: CVSGTGGPEQYF.

The J gene is TRBJ1-4, the V gene TRBV28, with 7 bases aligning to TRBD1. V lost 1 base to trimming and J lost 8 bases; unmatched junction nucleotides: 4. CDR3 length: 14 residues. Germline loops: CDR1 MDHEN, CDR2 SYDVKM. CDR3 residues: CASSLYRGGEKLFF. For the CDR3, the DNA is TGTGCCAGCAGTTTATACAGGGGCGGCGAAAAACTGTTTTTT.

The chain is built from TRBV2 and TRBJ2-7; 7 bases fit TRBD1. J lost 2 bases, V lost 5 bases, and 6 bases had no gene match. The CDR3 has 14 amino acids. The germline V gene has CDR1 SNHLY and CDR2 FYNNEI. This CDR3 is CASSLNRGTYEQYF. CDR3 DNA sequence: TGTGCCAGCAGTCTAAACAGGGGAACCTACGAGCAGTACTTC.

This chain uses TRBV2 with TRBJ2-5; TRBD1 agrees at 8 bases. The J call may be in error: the DNA end matches TRBJ2-7 better. CDR1 is SNHLY, CDR2 FYNNEI, per germline. This CDR3 contains 14 residues. In DNA form, the CDR3 reads TGTGCCAGCAGTGATAACACAGGGGGCTACGAGCAGTACTTC. Protein sequence: CASSDNTGGYEQYF.

V gene TRBV5-4 combines with J gene TRBJ1-2; 8 nucleotides agree with TRBD1. This CDR3 is built from 15 residues. CDR1 SGHNT and CDR2 YYREEE come from the germline V gene (reference sequence). V trimming: 5 bases; J trimming: 3 bases; junction bases outside the gene matches: 9. This chain's CDR3 is CASSPRTGNYYGYTF. For the CDR3, the DNA is TGTGCCAGCAGTCCAAGGACAGGGAACTACTATGGCTACACCTTC.

CDR3 amino acids: CASSRLAGTQETQYF. The CDR3 DNA sequence: TGCGCCAGCAGCCGACTAGCGGGTACACAAGAGACCCAGTACTTC. This chain uses TRBV4-1 with TRBJ2-5, with 10 positions matching TRBD2. Looked up from germline, CDR1 is MGHRA and CDR2 is YSYEKL. Trimming cost V 4 bases and J 2 bases; bases outside gene matches: 4. This CDR3 is built from 15 residues.

This chain joins TRBV9 and TRBJ2-1, with D possibly matching TRBD2 (5 bases). Per germline, CDR1 SGDLS and CDR2 YYNGEE. The CDR3 has 15 residues. V was trimmed by 0 bases and J by 3 bases, leaving 10 bases between them. As DNA, the CDR3 is TGTGCCAGCAGCGTAGGAGGGAGCGTCTACAATGAGCAGTTCTTC. It translates to CASSVGGSVYNEQFF. Filled out from reference TRBV9 and TRBJ2-1, the complete variable domain reads DSGVTQTPKHLITATGQRVTLRCSPRSGDLSVYWYQQSLDQGLQFLIQYYNGEERAKGNILERFSAQQFPDLHSELNLSSLELGDSALYFCASSVGGSVYNEQFFGPGTRLTVL.

The chain has TRBV2 and TRBJ2-3, with 7 positions matching TRBD2. Trimming removed 7 bases from V and 4 bases from J; junction bases left unmatched: 8. The CDR3 length is 14 residues. CDR1 is SNHLY and CDR2 is FYNNEI in the germline V gene. Written as DNA, the CDR3 is TGTGCCAGCACCTCCTTTGGACTAGCAGATACGCAGTATTTT. It encodes CASTSFGLADTQYF.

The J gene is TRBJ2-3, the V gene TRBV5-1; D not resolved. Per germline, CDR1 SGHRS and CDR2 YFSETQ. V was clipped by 0 bases and J by 0 bases, with 8 bases between them. CDR3 length: 15 amino acids. The CDR3 loop is CASSLGPTSTDTQYF. The CDR3 bases are TGCGCCAGCAGCTTGGGCCCGACTAGCACAGATACGCAGTATTTT. Looking up the rest from reference TRBV5-1 and TRBJ2-3 gives the full variable domain: KAGVTQTPRYLIKTRGQQVTLSCSPISGHRSVSWYQQTPGQGLQFLFEYFSETQRNKGNFPGRFSGRQFSNSRSEMNVSTLELGDSALYLCASSLGPTSTDTQYFGPGTRLTVL.

The rearrangement links TRBV5-4 to TRBJ2-1; 14 positions agree with TRBD2. The CDR3 length is 17 residues. CDR1 and CDR2 (germline): SGHNT, YYREEE (reference sequence). The V gene end was trimmed by 4 bases and the J gene end by 6 bases; junction bases not matched to a gene: 9. CDR3 nucleotide sequence: TGTGCCAGCAGCGAAAGGACTAGCGGGGGGCCGGGCAATGAGCAGTTCTTC. It specifies CASSERTSGGPGNEQFF.

V gene TRBV6-4 combines with J gene TRBJ2-7; D gene unclear. CDR1 and CDR2 from the germline V gene are MRHNA and SNTAGT. Trimming left V 2 bases short and J 2 bases short, with 13 bases between. The CDR3 is 15 residues long. The CDR3 DNA sequence: TGTGCCAGCAGTGACCGACTGATTGAAGCCTACGAGCAGTACTTC. It codes for CASSDRLIEAYEQYF.

V is TRBV20-1 and J is TRBJ2-7; 8 bases map to TRBD2. Germline V gene data show CDR1 as DFQATT and CDR2 as SNEGSKA (reference sequence). The CDR3 is 11 amino acids. For the CDR3, the DNA is TGCGGAGTCGGGAGGGTAGACGAGCAGTACTTC. This translates into CGVGRVDEQYF.

The J gene is TRBJ1-6, the V gene TRBV9; tentative D call: TRBD1 (5 bases). V was cut by 4 bases and J by 6 bases, with 14 bases left in between. Germline V gene data show CDR1 as SGDLS and CDR2 as YYNGEE. The CDR3 consists of 15 residues. This CDR3 reads CASSFTDSFNSPLHF. CDR3 in DNA: TGTGCCAGCAGCTTCACTGACAGTTTTAATTCACCCCTCCACTTT.

In its sample, this clone was seen once. V is TRBV6-5 and J is TRBJ2-3; D uncertain. This CDR3 spans 13 amino acids. Between the trimmed V and J ends, which lost 2 bases and 6 bases, there was a span of 9 bases. Germline CDR1 reads MNHEY; CDR2 reads SVGAGI. CDR3 nucleotide sequence: TGTGCCAGCAGTTACAAGCAACGGGATACGCAGTATTTT. Protein product: CASSYKQRDTQYF.

The V call is TRBV30, the J call TRBJ2-5; D may be TRBD2 (5 bases). Deletions cut 0 bases from V and 1 base from J, with 9 bases between. Germline loops: CDR1 GTSNPN, CDR2 SVGIG (reference sequence). The length of the CDR3 is 14 residues. DNA of the CDR3: TGTGCCTGGAGTGTTTCCCTAGCCCAAGAGACCCAGTACTTC. It is translated as CAWSVSLAQETQYF.

The chain employs TRBV6-5 and TRBJ1-2; 7 positions agree with TRBD1. Losses at the gene ends were 6 bases for V and 4 bases for J; bases not matched to a gene: 8. CDR3 length: 14 residues. CDR1 MNHEY and CDR2 SVGAGI come from the germline V gene. In DNA, the CDR3 is TGTGCCAGCAGCCTACGGGGACAGTTCTATGGCTACACCTTC. Its protein product is CASSLRGQFYGYTF.

J is TRBJ1-1 and V is TRBV29-1, with D maybe TRBD1 (5 bases). The CDR3 sequence is 16 residues long. CDR1 is SQVTM, CDR2 ANQGSEA, per germline. Trimming stripped 3 bases from V and 3 bases from J, with 20 bases between. The CDR3: CSVDARPGYKDTEAFF. The CDR3 bases are TGCAGCGTTGATGCACGACCAGGGTATAAAGACACTGAAGCTTTCTTT.

The V and J genes are TRBV4-1 and TRBJ2-1; 10 nucleotides agree with TRBD2. The CDR3 contains 17 residues. The V gene end was trimmed by 1 base and the J gene end by 0 bases; junction bases not matched to a gene: 3. Germline V CDR1 and CDR2: MGHRA, YSYEKL. CDR3 sequence reads: CASSQGTSGSSYNEQFF. Written as DNA, the CDR3 is TGCGCCAGCAGCCAAGGGACTAGCGGAAGCTCCTACAATGAGCAGTTCTTC.

This chain links TRBV11-2 with TRBJ2-5, with TRBD2 matching over 8 bases. CDR3 length: 15 amino acids. The V gene's germline CDR1 is SGHAT and CDR2 FQNNGV. With 5 bases clipped from V and 7 bases from J, the junction kept 12 bases outside the gene matches. The CDR3 here is CASSPGRQLAVTQYF. In DNA, the CDR3 is TGTGCCAGCAGCCCGGGACGACAACTAGCGGTGACCCAGTACTTC. The full variable domain, with the rest looked up from reference TRBV11-2 and TRBJ2-5, is EAGVAQSPRYKIIEKRQSVAFWCNPISGHATLYWYQQILGQGPKLLIQFQNNGVVDDSQLPKDRFSAERLKGVDSTLKIQPAKLEDSAVYLCASSPGRQLAVTQYFGPGTRLLVL.

The V gene is TRBV11-2, the J gene TRBJ2-5; 13 bases line up with TRBD2. Trimming removed 5 bases from V and 10 bases from J; junction bases left unmatched: 13. This CDR3 is 16 amino acids long. Germline V gene lookup returns CDR1 SGHAT and CDR2 FQNNGV. In nucleotides, the CDR3 is TGTGCCAGCAGCACACGCTCCGGGACTAGCGGGATAGACCAGTACTTC. It specifies CASSTRSGTSGIDQYF.